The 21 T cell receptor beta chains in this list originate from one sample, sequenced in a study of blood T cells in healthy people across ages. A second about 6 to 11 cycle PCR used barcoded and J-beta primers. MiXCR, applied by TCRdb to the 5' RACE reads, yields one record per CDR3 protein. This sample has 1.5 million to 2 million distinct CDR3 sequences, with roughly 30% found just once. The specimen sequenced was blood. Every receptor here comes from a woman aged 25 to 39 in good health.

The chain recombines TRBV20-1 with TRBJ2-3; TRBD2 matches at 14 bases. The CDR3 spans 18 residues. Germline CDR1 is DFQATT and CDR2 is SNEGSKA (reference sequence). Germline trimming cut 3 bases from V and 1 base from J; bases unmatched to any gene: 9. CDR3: CSARQGLAGGLGTDTQYF. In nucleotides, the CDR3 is TGCAGTGCTAGGCAAGGACTAGCGGGGGGACTAGGCACAGATACGCAGTATTTT.

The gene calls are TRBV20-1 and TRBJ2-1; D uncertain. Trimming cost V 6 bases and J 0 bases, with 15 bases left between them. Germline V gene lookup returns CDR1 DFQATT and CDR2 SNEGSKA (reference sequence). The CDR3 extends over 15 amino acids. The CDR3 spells CSAPGGLRSYNEQFF. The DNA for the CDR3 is TGCAGTGCCCCCGGTGGGTTACGCTCCTACAATGAGCAGTTCTTC.

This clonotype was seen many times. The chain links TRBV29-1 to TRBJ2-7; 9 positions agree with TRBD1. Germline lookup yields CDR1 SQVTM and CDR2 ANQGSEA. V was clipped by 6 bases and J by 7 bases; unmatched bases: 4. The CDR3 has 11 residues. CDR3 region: CSVGQGWEQYF. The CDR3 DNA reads TGCAGCGTAGGACAGGGGTGGGAGCAGTACTTC.

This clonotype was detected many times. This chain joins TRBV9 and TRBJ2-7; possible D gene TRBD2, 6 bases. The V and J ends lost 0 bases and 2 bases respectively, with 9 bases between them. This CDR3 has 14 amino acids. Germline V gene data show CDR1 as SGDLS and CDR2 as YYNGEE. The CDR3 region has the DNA TGTGCCAGCAGCGTAGTTGGGGAGGCCTACGAGCAGTACTTC. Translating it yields CASSVVGEAYEQYF. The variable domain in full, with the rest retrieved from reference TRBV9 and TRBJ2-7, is DSGVTQTPKHLITATGQRVTLRCSPRSGDLSVYWYQQSLDQGLQFLIQYYNGEERAKGNILERFSAQQFPDLHSELNLSSLELGDSALYFCASSVVGEAYEQYFGPGTRLTVT.

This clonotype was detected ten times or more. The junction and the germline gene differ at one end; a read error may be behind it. CDR3 protein: CSWRDEQYF. The CDR3 DNA reads TGCTCATGGAGGGACGAGCAGTACTTC. The chain carries TRBV24-1 and TRBJ2-7, with D possibly matching TRBD2 (6 bases). This CDR3 has 9 amino acids. Germline V gene data show CDR1 as KGHDR and CDR2 as SFDVKD.

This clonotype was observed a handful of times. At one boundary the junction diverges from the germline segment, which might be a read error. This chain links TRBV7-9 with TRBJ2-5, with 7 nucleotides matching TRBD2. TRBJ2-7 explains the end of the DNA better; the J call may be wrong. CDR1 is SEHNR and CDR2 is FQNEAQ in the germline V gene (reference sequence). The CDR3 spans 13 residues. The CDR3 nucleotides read TGTGCCAACAGCTCCCCTAGCGGCTACGAGCAGTACTTC. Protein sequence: CANSSPSGYEQYF.

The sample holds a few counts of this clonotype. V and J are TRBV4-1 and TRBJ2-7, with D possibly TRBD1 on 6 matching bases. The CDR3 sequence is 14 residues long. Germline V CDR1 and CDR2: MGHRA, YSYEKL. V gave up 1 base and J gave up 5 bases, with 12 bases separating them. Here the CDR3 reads CASSQAPGADEQYF. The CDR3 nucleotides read TGCGCCAGCAGCCAAGCACCAGGGGCCGACGAGCAGTACTTC.

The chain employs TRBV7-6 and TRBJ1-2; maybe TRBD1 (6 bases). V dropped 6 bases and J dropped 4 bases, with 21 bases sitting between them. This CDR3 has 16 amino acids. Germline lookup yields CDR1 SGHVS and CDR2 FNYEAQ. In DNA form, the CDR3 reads TGTGCCAGCAGGTTGCCCGACAGGAAGAAAATCTATGGCTACACCTTC. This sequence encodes CASRLPDRKKIYGYTF.

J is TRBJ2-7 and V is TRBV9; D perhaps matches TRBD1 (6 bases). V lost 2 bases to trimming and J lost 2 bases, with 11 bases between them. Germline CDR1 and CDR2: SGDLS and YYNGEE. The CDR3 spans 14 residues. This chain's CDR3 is CASSVADSTYEQYF. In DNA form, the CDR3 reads TGTGCCAGCAGCGTTGCGGACAGCACCTACGAGCAGTACTTC.

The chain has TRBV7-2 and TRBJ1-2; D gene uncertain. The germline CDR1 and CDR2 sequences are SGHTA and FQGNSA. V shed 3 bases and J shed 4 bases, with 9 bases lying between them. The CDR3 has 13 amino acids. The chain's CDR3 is CASSFDTPYGYTF. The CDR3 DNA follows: TGTGCCAGCAGCTTCGACACCCCCTATGGCTACACCTTC.

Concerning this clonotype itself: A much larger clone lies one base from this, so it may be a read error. The CDR3 reads CSGQHQDTQYF. The CDR3, as DNA: TGCAGTGGACAGCACCAAGATACCCAGTACTTC. The V call is TRBV20-1, the J call TRBJ2-5, with D possibly being TRBD1 (5 bases). The CDR3 runs to 11 residues. Germline CDR1 is DFQATT and CDR2 is SNEGSKA (reference sequence).

CDR3 bases: TGTGCCACCAGCAGAGAGTATTACGGGGAAGCGGAGCTGTTTTTT. This codes for CATSREYYGEAELFF. The V gene is TRBV15, the J gene TRBJ2-2; maybe TRBD2 (5 bases). The CDR3 has 15 residues. V gave up 0 bases and J gave up 10 bases, with 15 bases separating them. CDR1 is LNHNV, CDR2 YYDKDF, per germline (reference sequence).

CDR3 sequence: CASSLMGRSYNEQFF. DNA of the CDR3: TGTGCCAGCAGCTTAATGGGGCGCTCCTACAATGAGCAGTTCTTC. The V and J genes are TRBV7-2 and TRBJ2-1, with D perhaps TRBD1 (5 bases). This CDR3 has 15 amino acids. V shed 2 bases and J shed 0 bases, with 8 bases lying between them. The germline V gene has CDR1 SGHTA and CDR2 FQGNSA.

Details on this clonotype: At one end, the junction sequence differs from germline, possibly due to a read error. The CDR3 sequence: CASGETSGDQETQYF. As DNA, the CDR3 is TGTGCCAGCGGTGAAACTAGCGGGGACCAAGAGACCCAGTACTTC. This sequence joins TRBV2 and TRBJ2-5; 10 bases are shared with TRBD2. This CDR3 is built from 15 residues. Germline CDR1 reads SNHLY; CDR2 reads FYNNEI.

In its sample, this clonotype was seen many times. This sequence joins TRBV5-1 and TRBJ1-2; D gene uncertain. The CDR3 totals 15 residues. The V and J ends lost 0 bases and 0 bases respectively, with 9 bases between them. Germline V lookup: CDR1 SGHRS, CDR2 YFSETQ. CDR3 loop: CASSLESTANYGYTF. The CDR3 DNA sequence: TGCGCCAGCAGCTTGGAGTCCACCGCTAACTATGGCTACACCTTC.

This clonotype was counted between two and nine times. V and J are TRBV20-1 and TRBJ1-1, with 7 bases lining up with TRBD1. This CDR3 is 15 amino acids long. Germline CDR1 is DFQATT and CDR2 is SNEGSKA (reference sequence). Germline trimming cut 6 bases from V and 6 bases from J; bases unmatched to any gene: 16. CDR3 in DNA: TGCAGTGCGAGGATCTCACAGGGGTTCATACCTGAAGCTTTCTTT. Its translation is CSARISQGFIPEAFF.

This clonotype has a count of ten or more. The CDR3 sequence: CSVEGPQLGETQYF. The CDR3 bases are TGCAGCGTTGAGGGGCCCCAGCTTGGGGAGACCCAGTACTTC. The rearrangement uses TRBV29-1 and TRBJ2-5, with D tentatively TRBD1 (5 bases). V was cut by 3 bases and J by 5 bases, with 16 bases left in between. This CDR3 is 14 amino acids long. CDR1 SQVTM and CDR2 ANQGSEA come from the germline V gene.

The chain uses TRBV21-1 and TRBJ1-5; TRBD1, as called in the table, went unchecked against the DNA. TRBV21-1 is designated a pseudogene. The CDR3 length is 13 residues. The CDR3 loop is CASSNQGDRPQHF. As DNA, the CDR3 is TGTGCCAGCAGCAATCAGGGAGATCGGCCCCAGCATTTT.

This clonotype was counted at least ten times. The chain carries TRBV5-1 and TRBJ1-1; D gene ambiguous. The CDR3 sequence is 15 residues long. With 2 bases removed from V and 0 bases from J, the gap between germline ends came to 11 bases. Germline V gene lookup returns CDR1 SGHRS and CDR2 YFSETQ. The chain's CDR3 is CASSLRPILNTEAFF. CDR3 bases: TGCGCCAGCAGCTTAAGACCGATCTTGAACACTGAAGCTTTCTTT.

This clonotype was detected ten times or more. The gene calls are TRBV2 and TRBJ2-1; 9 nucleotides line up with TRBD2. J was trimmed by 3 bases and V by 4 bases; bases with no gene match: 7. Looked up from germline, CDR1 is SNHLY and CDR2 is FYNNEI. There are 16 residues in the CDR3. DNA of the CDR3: TGTGCCAGCAGTGCTCGACCACTAGCGGGCTACAATGAGCAGTTCTTC. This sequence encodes CASSARPLAGYNEQFF.

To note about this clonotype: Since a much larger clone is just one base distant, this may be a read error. The CDR3 region is CSVMGLVSDTQYF. CDR3 in DNA: TGCAGTGTCATGGGACTAGTGTCCGATACGCAGTATTTT. The chain recombines TRBV20-1 with TRBJ2-3, with 8 bases that match TRBD2. The CDR3 extends over 13 amino acids. The V gene's germline CDR1 is DFQATT and CDR2 SNEGSKA (reference sequence). The trim removed 7 bases at V and 6 bases at J, leaving 9 bases unmatched.